These 16 T cell receptor beta chains were sequenced from one sample in a study of T cells after yellow fever vaccination. TCRdb redid the calling of the 5' RACE reads with MiXCR, one entry per CDR3 protein. The table shows hundreds of thousands of distinct CDR3 sequences, with approximately 13% occurring only once. The sample in question was PBMCs, obtained on the day of the yellow fever booster vaccination. The source is a man aged 25-40 years who received the YFV17D yellow fever vaccine.

As regards this clonotype: The junction does not match germline at one end; this may be a read error. V usage is TRBV15 and J usage is TRBJ2-1, with 7 bases matching TRBD2. The CDR3 runs 14 residues. Germline CDR1 reads LNHNV; CDR2 reads YYDKDF (reference sequence). The CDR3 DNA follows: TGTGCCACCAGCAGACAAGGGAGGGTCAATCAGCAGTTCTTC. This encodes CATSRQGRVNQQFF.

This clonotype has just a few counts. This chain joins TRBV30 and TRBJ1-4; 8 bases are shared with TRBD1. CDR3 length: 18 amino acids. V lost 1 base to trimming and J lost 4 bases; unmatched junction nucleotides: 14. Looked up from germline, CDR1 is GTSNPN and CDR2 is SVGIG (reference sequence). The CDR3 loop is CAWSGGQAQSGLNEKLFF. CDR3 nucleotide sequence: TGTGCCTGGAGTGGGGGACAGGCCCAATCGGGCCTTAATGAAAAACTGTTTTTT.

V usage is TRBV29-1 and J usage is TRBJ2-3; D uncertain. V dropped 4 bases and J dropped 1 base, with 6 bases sitting between them. The CDR3 consists of 12 residues. CDR1 SQVTM and CDR2 ANQGSEA come from the germline V gene. CDR3 sequence: CSVAPGTDTQYF. CDR3 DNA: TGCAGCGTTGCCCCAGGCACAGATACGCAGTATTTT.

The chain employs TRBV28 and TRBJ2-7; D not certain. V was shortened by 7 bases and J by 4 bases, with 20 bases between the two germline ends. CDR3 size: 15 residues. The germline CDR1 and CDR2 sequences are MDHEN and SYDVKM. The CDR3 region is CASNTPPDGLYEQYF. The DNA for the CDR3 is TGTGCCAGCAACACCCCCCCGGACGGATTATACGAGCAGTACTTC.

The genes are TRBV11-2 and TRBJ2-5; TRBD2 agrees at 13 bases. The CDR3 contains 17 residues. V gave up 5 bases and J gave up 0 bases; unmatched junction bases: 6. Germline CDR1 SGHAT, CDR2 FQNNGV. The chain's CDR3 is CASSTKGLAGNQETQYF. For the CDR3, the DNA is TGTGCCAGCAGCACGAAGGGACTAGCGGGAAACCAAGAGACCCAGTACTTC.

Only a few counts were recorded for this clonotype. This chain joins TRBV20-1 and TRBJ2-1; no reliable D call. The CDR3 covers 12 residues. The germline CDR1 and CDR2 sequences are DFQATT and SNEGSKA (reference sequence). V was clipped by 2 bases and J by 9 bases, with 11 bases between them. CDR3 nucleotide sequence: TGCAGTGCTAGATTGGCGTGGAGTGAGCAGTTCTTC. Translated: CSARLAWSEQFF.

The chain links TRBV6-2 or TRBV6-3 to TRBJ1-2; D call uncertain. The CDR3 totals 14 residues. V lost 7 bases to trimming and J lost 5 bases, with 17 bases between them. CDR1 and CDR2 from the germline V gene are MNHEY and SVGEGT. CDR3 sequence: CASIIPGSGYGYTF. CDR3 bases: TGTGCCAGCATCATTCCTGGGAGCGGGTATGGCTACACCTTC.

This clonotype was counted between two and nine times. The chain carries TRBV29-1 and TRBJ2-1; 10 nucleotides line up with TRBD1. The junction had 7 bases not matched to a gene; V was cut back by 2 bases and J by 6 bases. The CDR3 has 15 residues. Germline CDR1 is SQVTM and CDR2 is ANQGSEA. CDR3 in DNA: TGCAGCGTTGAAACTCGGGACAGGGGAACCAATGAGCAGTTCTTC. This encodes CSVETRDRGTNEQFF.

To note about this clonotype: Relative to the germline gene, one junction end is altered; a read error may explain this. The chain is built from TRBV3-1 and TRBJ2-2; 8 bases match TRBD2. Germline lookup yields CDR1 LGHDT and CDR2 YNNKEL (reference sequence). This CDR3 has 15 residues. The CDR3 loop reads CANSQAGLGTGELFF. In DNA, the CDR3 is TGTGCCAACAGCCAAGCGGGACTAGGAACCGGGGAGCTGTTTTTT.

The chain has TRBV5-6 and TRBJ2-5, with 9 bases matching TRBD2. The CDR3 has 19 residues. The J segment lost 4 bases and the V segment lost 0 bases, leaving 16 bases of the junction unmatched. Germline V gives CDR1 SGHDT, CDR2 YYEEEE. CDR3 DNA sequence: TGTGCCAGCAGCTTGGGCGGGGGTTCGACTAGCGGAGGGCGAGAGACCCAGTACTTC. This sequence encodes CASSLGGGSTSGGRETQYF.

The chain recombines TRBV6-2 or TRBV6-3 with TRBJ2-7; 7 positions match TRBD2. The CDR3 contains 15 residues. Germline CDR1 and CDR2: MNHEY and SVGEGT. The trim removed 2 bases at V and 1 base at J, leaving 5 bases unmatched. The CDR3 bases are TGTGCCAGCAGTTACGTGGCTAGCGGTTCCTACGAGCAGTACTTC. Amino acid sequence: CASSYVASGSYEQYF.

The chain recombines TRBV27 with TRBJ2-7, with D tentatively TRBD1 or TRBD2 (6 bases each). The V gene lost 7 bases and the J gene lost 2 bases, with 12 bases spanning the gap. The CDR3 spans 13 residues. Looked up from germline, CDR1 is MNHEY and CDR2 is SMNVEV (reference sequence). The CDR3 region is CASKYREAYEQYF. The CDR3 nucleotides read TGTGCCAGCAAATACAGGGAGGCCTACGAGCAGTACTTC.

To note about this clonotype: At one end the junction does not follow the germline gene, possibly because of a read error. This chain connects TRBV12-3 or TRBV12-4 to TRBJ2-5; no reliable D call. The CDR3 contains 14 residues. CDR3 protein: CASSLSSGSVALDF. CDR3 bases: TGTGCCAGCAGTTTAAGTAGTGGTTCGGTAGCTTTGGACTTC.

This clonotype turned up a few times. This chain joins TRBV7-8 and TRBJ1-5; 7 nucleotides align to TRBD1. There are 15 residues in the CDR3. Germline V lookup: CDR1 SGHVS, CDR2 FQNEAQ. Trimming took 5 bases from V and 7 from J; bases not matched to a gene: 11. The CDR3 region is CASSRIRGIEQPQHF. The CDR3 DNA is TGTGCCAGCAGCCGTATCAGGGGGATAGAGCAGCCCCAGCATTTT.

The rearrangement joins TRBV6-2 or TRBV6-3 to TRBJ1-5, with unresolved D. Germline V gives CDR1 MNHEY, CDR2 SVGEGT. The CDR3 consists of 15 residues. With 0 bases removed from V and 7 bases from J, the gap between germline ends came to 13 bases. CDR3 bases: TGTGCCAGCAGTTACTCGGGGTTGATAAGGCAGCCCCAGCATTTT. This encodes CASSYSGLIRQPQHF.

This clonotype has more than one count but fewer than ten. This chain joins TRBV20-1 and TRBJ2-7; tentatively, D is TRBD2 (5 bases). Germline assignment: CDR1 DFQATT and CDR2 SNEGSKA (reference sequence). V lost 5 bases and J lost 10, with 15 bases in between. This CDR3 region has 11 residues. The CDR3, as DNA: TGCAGTGCTTCAGAGGGAGCGGAACAGTACTTC. This gives the protein CSASEGAEQYF.